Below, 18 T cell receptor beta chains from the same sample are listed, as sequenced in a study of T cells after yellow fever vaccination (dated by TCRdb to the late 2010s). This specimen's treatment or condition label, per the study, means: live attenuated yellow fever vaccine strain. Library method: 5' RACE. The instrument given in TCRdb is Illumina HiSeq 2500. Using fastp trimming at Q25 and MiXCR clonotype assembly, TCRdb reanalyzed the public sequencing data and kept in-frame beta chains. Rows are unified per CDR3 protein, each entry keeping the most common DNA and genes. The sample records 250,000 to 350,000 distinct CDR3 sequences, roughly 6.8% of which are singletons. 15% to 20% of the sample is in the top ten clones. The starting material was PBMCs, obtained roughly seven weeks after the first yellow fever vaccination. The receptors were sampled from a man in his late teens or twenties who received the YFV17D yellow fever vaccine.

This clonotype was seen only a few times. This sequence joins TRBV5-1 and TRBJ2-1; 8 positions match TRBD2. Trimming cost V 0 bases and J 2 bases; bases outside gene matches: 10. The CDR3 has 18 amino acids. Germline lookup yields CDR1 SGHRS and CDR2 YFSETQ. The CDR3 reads CASSLAEGSAGAYNEQFF. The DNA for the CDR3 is TGCGCCAGCAGCTTGGCCGAGGGGTCAGCGGGGGCCTACAATGAGCAGTTCTTC.

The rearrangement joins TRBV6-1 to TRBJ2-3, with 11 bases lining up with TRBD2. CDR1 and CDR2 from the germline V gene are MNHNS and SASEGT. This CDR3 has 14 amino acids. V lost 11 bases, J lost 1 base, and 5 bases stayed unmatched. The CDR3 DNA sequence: TGTGCCCGACGGGGACTAGCGGGCACAGATACGCAGTATTTT. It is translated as CARRGLAGTDTQYF.

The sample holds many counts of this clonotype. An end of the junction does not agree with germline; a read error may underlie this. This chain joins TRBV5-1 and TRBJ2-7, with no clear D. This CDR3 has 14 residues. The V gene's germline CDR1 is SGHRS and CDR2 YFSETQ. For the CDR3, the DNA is TGCGCCAGCTGCTTCGGTTCCTCCTCCTACGAGCAGTACTTC. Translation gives CASCFGSSSYEQYF.

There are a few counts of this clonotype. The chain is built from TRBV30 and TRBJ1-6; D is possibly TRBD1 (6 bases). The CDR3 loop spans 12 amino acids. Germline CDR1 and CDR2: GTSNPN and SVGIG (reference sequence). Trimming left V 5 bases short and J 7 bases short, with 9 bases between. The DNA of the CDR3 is TGTGCCTGGGACAGGAAGAATTCACCCCTCCACTTT. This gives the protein CAWDRKNSPLHF.

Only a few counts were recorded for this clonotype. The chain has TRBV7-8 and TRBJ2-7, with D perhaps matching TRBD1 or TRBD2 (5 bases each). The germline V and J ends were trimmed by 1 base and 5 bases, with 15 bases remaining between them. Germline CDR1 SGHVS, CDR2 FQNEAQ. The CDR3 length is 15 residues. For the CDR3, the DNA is TGTGCCAGCAGCTTAGTCTGGGGGAACGTAAACGAGCAGTACTTC. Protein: CASSLVWGNVNEQYF. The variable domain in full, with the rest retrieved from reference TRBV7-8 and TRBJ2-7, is GAGVSQSPRYKVAKRGQDVALRCDPISGHVSLFWYQQALGQGPEFLTYFQNEAQLDKSGLPSDRFFAERPEGSVSTLKIQRTQQEDSAVYLCASSLVWGNVNEQYFGPGTRLTVT.

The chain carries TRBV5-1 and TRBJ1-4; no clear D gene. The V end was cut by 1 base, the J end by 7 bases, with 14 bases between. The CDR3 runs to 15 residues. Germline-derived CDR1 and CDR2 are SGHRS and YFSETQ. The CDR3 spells CASSLSPYEGEKLFF. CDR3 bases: TGCGCCAGCAGCTTGTCCCCTTATGAAGGTGAAAAACTGTTTTTT.

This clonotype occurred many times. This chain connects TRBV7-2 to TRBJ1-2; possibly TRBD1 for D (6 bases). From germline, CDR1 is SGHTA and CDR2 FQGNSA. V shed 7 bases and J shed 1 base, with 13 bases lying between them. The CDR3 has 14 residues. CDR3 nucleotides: TGTGCCAGCACCCAAATGGACAGTAACTATGGCTACACCTTC. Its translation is CASTQMDSNYGYTF.

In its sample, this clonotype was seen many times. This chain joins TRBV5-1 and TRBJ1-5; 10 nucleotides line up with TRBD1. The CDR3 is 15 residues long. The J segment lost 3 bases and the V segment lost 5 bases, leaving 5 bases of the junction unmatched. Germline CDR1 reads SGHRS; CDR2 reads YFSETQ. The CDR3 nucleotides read TGCGCCAGCAGAAGGACAGGGGGACCCAATCAGCCCCAGCATTTT. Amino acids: CASRRTGGPNQPQHF.

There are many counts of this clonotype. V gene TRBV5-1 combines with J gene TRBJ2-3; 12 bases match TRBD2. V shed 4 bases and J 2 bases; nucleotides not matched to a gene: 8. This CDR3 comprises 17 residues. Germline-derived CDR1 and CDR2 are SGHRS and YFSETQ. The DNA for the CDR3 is TGCGCCAGCAGCGCACCGACTAGCGGGGGACCCACAGATACGCAGTATTTT. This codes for CASSAPTSGGPTDTQYF. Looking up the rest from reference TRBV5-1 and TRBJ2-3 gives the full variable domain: KAGVTQTPRYLIKTRGQQVTLSCSPISGHRSVSWYQQTPGQGLQFLFEYFSETQRNKGNFPGRFSGRQFSNSRSEMNVSTLELGDSALYLCASSAPTSGGPTDTQYFGPGTRLTVL.

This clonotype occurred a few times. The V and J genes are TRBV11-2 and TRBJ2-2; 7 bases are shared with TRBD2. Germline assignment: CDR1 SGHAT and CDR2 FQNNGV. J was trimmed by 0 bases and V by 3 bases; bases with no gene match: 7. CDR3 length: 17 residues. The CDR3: CASSFHRLAANTGELFF. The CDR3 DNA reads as TGTGCCAGCAGCTTTCATCGCCTAGCGGCGAACACCGGGGAGCTGTTTTTT.

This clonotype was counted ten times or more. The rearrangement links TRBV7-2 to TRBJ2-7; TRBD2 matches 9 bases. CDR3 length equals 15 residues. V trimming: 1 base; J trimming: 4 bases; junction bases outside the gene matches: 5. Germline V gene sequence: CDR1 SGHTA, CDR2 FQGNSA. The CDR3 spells CASSLVVTSGYEQYF. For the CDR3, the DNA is TGTGCCAGCAGCTTAGTGGTGACTAGCGGTTACGAGCAGTACTTC.

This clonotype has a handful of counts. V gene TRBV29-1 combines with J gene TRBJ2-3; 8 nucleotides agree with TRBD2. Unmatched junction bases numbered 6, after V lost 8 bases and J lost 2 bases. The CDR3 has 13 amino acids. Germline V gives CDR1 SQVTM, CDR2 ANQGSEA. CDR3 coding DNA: TGCAGCACCTTAGCGGGGACCACAGATACGCAGTATTTT. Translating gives CSTLAGTTDTQYF.

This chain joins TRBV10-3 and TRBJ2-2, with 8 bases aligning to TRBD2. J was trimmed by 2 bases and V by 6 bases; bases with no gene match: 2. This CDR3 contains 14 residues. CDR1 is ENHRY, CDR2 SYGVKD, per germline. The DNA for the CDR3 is TGTGCCATCAGAAGGACTAGCAACACCGGGGAGCTGTTTTTT. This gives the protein CAIRRTSNTGELFF.

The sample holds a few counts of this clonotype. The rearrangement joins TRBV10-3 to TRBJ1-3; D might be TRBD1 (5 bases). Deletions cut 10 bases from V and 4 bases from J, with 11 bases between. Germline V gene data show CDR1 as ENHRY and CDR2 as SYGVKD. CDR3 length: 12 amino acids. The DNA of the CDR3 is TGTGCCACCACGGCAGGGGGAAACACCATATATTTT. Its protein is CATTAGGNTIYF.

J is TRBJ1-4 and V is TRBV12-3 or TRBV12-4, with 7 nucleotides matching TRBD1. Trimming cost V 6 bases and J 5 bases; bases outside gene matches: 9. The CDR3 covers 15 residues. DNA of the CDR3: TGTGCCAGCAGACCCACAACAGGGGACAATGAAAAACTGTTTTTT. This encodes CASRPTTGDNEKLFF.

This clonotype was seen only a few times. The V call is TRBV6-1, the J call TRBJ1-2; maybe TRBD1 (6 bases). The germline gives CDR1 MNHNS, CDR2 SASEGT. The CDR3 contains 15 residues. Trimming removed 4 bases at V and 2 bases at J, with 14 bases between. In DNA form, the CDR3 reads TGTGCCAGCAGTGGTTCAGGGGCGATGAACTATGGCTACACCTTC. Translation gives CASSGSGAMNYGYTF.

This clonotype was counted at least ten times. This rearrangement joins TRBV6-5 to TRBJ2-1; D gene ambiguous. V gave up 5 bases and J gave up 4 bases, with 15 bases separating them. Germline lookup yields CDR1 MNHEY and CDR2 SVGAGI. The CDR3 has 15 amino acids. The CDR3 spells CASSRPGSSYNEQFF. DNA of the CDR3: TGTGCCAGCAGTCGCCCTGGGTCATCTTACAATGAGCAGTTCTTC.

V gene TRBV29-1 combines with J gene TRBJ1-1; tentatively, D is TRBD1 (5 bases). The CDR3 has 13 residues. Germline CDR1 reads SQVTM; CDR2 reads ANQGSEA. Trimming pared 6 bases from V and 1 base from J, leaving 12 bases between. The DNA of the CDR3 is TGCAGCGTGAGGGACGGGGAGAACACTGAAGCTTTCTTT. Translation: CSVRDGENTEAFF.